This T cell receptor (beta chain) was captured in a study of blood T cell repertoires in COVID-19. The method was immunoSEQ multiplex PCR; TCRdb's version includes in-frame clones alone and lacks a portion of them. The table shows under 300,000 clones, with 70% to 90% occurring only once. Per the germline V gene, CDR1 is LNHDA and CDR2 is SQIVND (reference sequence). The CDR3 covers 14 residues. V was cut by 3 bases and J by 6 bases, with 14 bases left in between. The TCR was taken from a woman between 50 and 59 years old who had recovered from COVID-19. Sequencing was performed on PBMCs or T cells enriched from blood (not recorded which). The genes are TRBV19 and TRBJ1-1, with D possibly TRBD1 on 6 matching bases. The DNA of the CDR3 is TGTGCCAGTAGTATTCCCAACAGGGAAGCTGAAGCTTTCTTT. Amino acids: CASSIPNREAEAFF. Full variable domain (remainder filled in from reference TRBV19 and TRBJ1-1): DGGITQSPKYLFRKEGQNVTLSCEQNLNHDAMYWYRQDPGQGLRLIYYSQIVNDFQKGDIAEGYSVSREKKESFPLTVTSAQKNPTAFYLCASSIPNREAEAFFGQGTRLTVV.